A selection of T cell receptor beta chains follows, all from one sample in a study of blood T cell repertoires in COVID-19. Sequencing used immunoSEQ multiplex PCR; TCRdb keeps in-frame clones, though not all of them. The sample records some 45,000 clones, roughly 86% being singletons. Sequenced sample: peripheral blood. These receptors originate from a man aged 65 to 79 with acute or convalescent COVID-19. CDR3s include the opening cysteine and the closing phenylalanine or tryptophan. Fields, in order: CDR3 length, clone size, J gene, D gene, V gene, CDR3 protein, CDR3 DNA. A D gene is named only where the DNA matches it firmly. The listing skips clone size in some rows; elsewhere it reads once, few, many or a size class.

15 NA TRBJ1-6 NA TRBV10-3 CAIRESGQPNSPLHF TGTGCCATCAGGGAATCAGGACAGCCTAATTCACCCCTCCACTTT
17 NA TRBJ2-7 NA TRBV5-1 CASSLTGWTVISYEQYF TGCGCCAGCAGCTTGACGGGTTGGACAGTAATCTCCTACGAGCAGTACTTC
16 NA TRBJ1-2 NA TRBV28 CASSLPLWGGNYGYTF TGTGCCAGCAGTCTTCCTCTTTGGGGGGGAAACTATGGCTACACCTTC
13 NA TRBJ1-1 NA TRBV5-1 CASSWDIRTEAFF TGCGCCAGCAGCTGGGACATCAGGACTGAAGCTTTCTTT
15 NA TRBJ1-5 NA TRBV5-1 CASSLAGTSNQPQHF TGCGCCAGCAGCTTGGCCGGGACAAGCAATCAGCCCCAGCATTTT
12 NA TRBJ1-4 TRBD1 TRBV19 CASSKDREKLFF TGTGCCAGTAGTAAGGACAGGGAAAAACTGTTTTTT
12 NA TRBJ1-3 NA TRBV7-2 CATTRSGNTIYF TGTGCCACCACTAGGTCCGGAAACACCATATATTTT
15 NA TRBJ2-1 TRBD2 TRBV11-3 CASSFSGSSYNEQFF TGTGCCAGCAGCTTTAGCGGGAGCTCCTACAATGAGCAGTTCTTC
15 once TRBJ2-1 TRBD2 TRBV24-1 CATSAPGAGVDEQFF TGTGCCACCAGTGCCCCTGGGGCGGGAGTCGACGAGCAGTTCTTC
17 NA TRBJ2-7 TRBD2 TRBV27 CASSHDPGLVASYEQYF TGTGCCAGCAGCCACGACCCAGGACTAGTGGCCTCCTACGAGCAGTACTTC
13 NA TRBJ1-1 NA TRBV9 CASSYTVNTEAFF TGTGCCAGCAGCTACACAGTGAACACTGAAGCTTTCTTT
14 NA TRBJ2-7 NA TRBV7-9 CASSLIQGPYEQYF TGTGCCAGCAGCTTAATACAGGGCCCCTACGAGCAGTACTTC
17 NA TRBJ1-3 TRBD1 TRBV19 CASSGAGTGISGNTIYF TGTGCCAGTAGTGGGGCCGGGACAGGGATTTCTGGAAACACCATATATTTT
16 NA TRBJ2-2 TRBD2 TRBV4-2 CASSPSTSGGSGELFF TGTGCCAGCAGCCCCTCAACTAGCGGGGGATCCGGGGAGCTGTTTTTT
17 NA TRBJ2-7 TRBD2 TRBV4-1 CASSPLRAGGPTYEQYF TGCGCCAGCAGCCCCTTACGAGCGGGAGGACCAACCTACGAGCAGTACTTC